These 14 T cell receptor beta chains share one sample of origin, sequenced in a study of T-cell reconstitution after alpha-beta-depleted transplantation in children. Unique molecular identifiers were used in preparing the TCRbeta library. MiXCR, run by TCRdb on the PCR reads, gives a single entry per CDR3 protein. Here the sample spans hundreds of thousands of distinct CDR3 sequences, 10% to 15% being singletons. Sequenced here: PBMCs, sampled before TCRalphabeta/CD19-depleted stem cell transplant. Every receptor here comes from a girl aged 2-10 years with congenital amegakaryocytic thrombocytopenia, due to receive a stem cell transplant.

The chain has TRBV12-3 or TRBV12-4 and TRBJ2-7; D gene unclear. This CDR3 contains 12 residues. V lost 3 bases, J lost 7 bases, and 10 bases lay in between. The CDR3: CASSFRVTEQYF. The CDR3 nucleotides are TGTGCCAGCAGTTTTCGGGTCACTGAGCAGTACTTC.

The chain joins TRBV14 to TRBJ2-2, with a possible D match to TRBD1 (5 bases). Trimming stripped 4 bases from V and 1 base from J, with 19 bases between. The germline CDR1 and CDR2 sequences are SGHDN and FVKESK. This CDR3 region has 18 residues. For the CDR3, the DNA is TGTGCCAGCAGCCCTCGTATAGGGGCAGCCGGGAACACCGGGGAGCTGTTTTTT. It is translated as CASSPRIGAAGNTGELFF.

This clonotype has ten or more counts. The rearrangement uses TRBV29-1 and TRBJ2-1; 9 bases line up with TRBD2. Losses at the gene ends were 6 bases for V and 1 base for J; bases not matched to a gene: 4. The CDR3 is 14 amino acids. In germline, CDR1 is SQVTM, CDR2 ANQGSEA. CDR3 sequence (DNA): TGCAGCGTCCCTAGCGGGACTTCCTACAATGAGCAGTTCTTC. Amino acid sequence: CSVPSGTSYNEQFF.

This clonotype was recorded at least ten times. The chain combines TRBV20-1 with TRBJ2-2; 7 bases fit TRBD1. The CDR3 is made up of 19 amino acids. The junction had 19 bases not matched to a gene; V was cut back by 4 bases and J by 2 bases. The germline gives CDR1 DFQATT, CDR2 SNEGSKA (reference sequence). CDR3 sequence: CSANMKLEQGIFNTGELFF. The CDR3 coding sequence is TGCAGTGCTAACATGAAATTAGAACAGGGGATCTTTAACACCGGGGAGCTGTTTTTT.

Ten or more counts support this clonotype. The chain uses TRBV7-8 and TRBJ1-5; D is unclear. CDR1 and CDR2 (germline): SGHVS, FQNEAQ. This CDR3 has 14 amino acids. The germline V and J ends were trimmed by 3 bases and 0 bases, with 6 bases remaining between them. Written as DNA, the CDR3 is TGTGCCAGCAGCTTTGGGATTAGCAATCAGCCCCAGCATTTT. Residues: CASSFGISNQPQHF.

The chain carries TRBV12-3 or TRBV12-4 and TRBJ2-1; the D gene is possibly TRBD1 (5 bases). CDR3 size: 12 residues. The germline V and J ends were trimmed by 6 bases and 14 bases, with 17 bases remaining between them. The DNA of the CDR3 is TGTGCCAGCAGCGAATTGGACACTCTTAAGTTCTTC. Residues: CASSELDTLKFF.

V and J are TRBV7-2 and TRBJ2-1; 11 bases fit TRBD2. Germline CDR1 and CDR2: SGHTA and FQGNSA. The CDR3 is 14 amino acids. The V gene end was trimmed by 6 bases and the J gene end by 8 bases; junction bases not matched to a gene: 6. The CDR3 is CASRPSGRFDEQFF. The CDR3 coding sequence is TGTGCCAGCAGACCTAGCGGGAGGTTCGATGAGCAGTTCTTC. Combining the CDR3 with reference TRBV7-2 and TRBJ2-1 gives the whole variable domain GAGVSQSPSNKVTEKGKDVELRCDPISGHTALYWYRQSLGQGLEFLIYFQGNSAPDKSGLPSDRFSAERTGGSVSTLTIQRTQQEDSAVYLCASRPSGRFDEQFFGPGTRLTVL.

V is TRBV12-3 or TRBV12-4 and J is TRBJ2-7; 9 nucleotides align to TRBD1. CDR3 size: 15 residues. V trimming: 7 bases; J trimming: 0 bases; junction bases outside the gene matches: 7. Here the CDR3 DNA reads TGTGCCAGCAAAGGGACAGGGAACTACTCCTACGAGCAGTACTTC. This translates into CASKGTGNYSYEQYF.

About this clonotype itself: It is likely a read error, because the conserved phenylalanine at the end of the CDR3 is missing. Here the CDR3 reads CATSRQGLAPEQFC. CDR3 DNA: TGTGCCACCAGCAGACAAGGACTAGCGCCCGAGCAGTTCTGC. This chain uses TRBV15 with TRBJ2-1; 9 bases align to TRBD2. Germline V gene lookup returns CDR1 LNHNV and CDR2 YYDKDF (reference sequence). The CDR3 consists of 14 residues. The junction had 6 bases not matched to a gene; V was cut back by 2 bases and J by 10 bases.

This clonotype was detected only a few times. The rearrangement uses TRBV20-1 and TRBJ2-3; TRBD2 aligns across 13 bases. This CDR3 spans 21 amino acids. CDR1 is DFQATT, CDR2 SNEGSKA, per germline (reference sequence). V shed 5 bases, J shed 3 bases, and the junction held 23 bases outside the gene matches. The CDR3 nucleotides read TGCAGTGCTTCCCTGGCGGGCTGGGGCGAACTAGCGGGAGGGAAAACAGATACGCAGTATTTT. This codes for CSASLAGWGELAGGKTDTQYF.

This clonotype has a handful of counts. The chain couples TRBV12-3 or TRBV12-4 to TRBJ2-7, with D uncertain. V was clipped by 5 bases and J by 2 bases, with 7 bases between them. This CDR3 region has 12 residues. CDR3 coding DNA: TGTGCCAGCAGTCCCGACACCTACGAGCAGTACTTC. It translates to CASSPDTYEQYF.

V usage is TRBV12-3 or TRBV12-4 and J usage is TRBJ1-5; no firm D call. V lost 8 bases and J lost 0, with 11 bases in between. CDR3 length: 14 residues. This CDR3 reads CASLGVDSNQPQHF. The CDR3 DNA reads as TGTGCCAGCCTCGGGGTGGATAGCAATCAGCCCCAGCATTTT.

The sample holds many counts of this clonotype. The chain combines TRBV5-5 with TRBJ1-3; unclear D gene. Germline-derived CDR1 and CDR2 are SGHKS and YYEKEE (reference sequence). V was clipped by 1 base and J by 4 bases, with 15 bases between them. The CDR3 contains 16 residues. The CDR3 DNA reads TGTGCCAGCAGCTTGCGAGTCCCGAATTCGGGAAACACCATATATTTT. Its protein product is CASSLRVPNSGNTIYF. The whole variable domain, filled in from reference TRBV5-5 and TRBJ1-3, reads DAGVTQSPTHLIKTRGQQVTLRCSPISGHKSVSWYQQVLGQGPQFIFQYYEKEERGRGNFPDRFSARQFPNYSSELNVNALLLGDSALYLCASSLRVPNSGNTIYFGEGSWLTVV.

The table lists this clonotype with many counts. The chain joins TRBV10-1 to TRBJ2-1; 11 nucleotides match TRBD2. The CDR3 covers 15 residues. Trimming at V came to 5 bases and at J to 7 bases, leaving 7 bases not matched to a gene. Per germline, CDR1 WNHNN and CDR2 SYGVQD (reference sequence). CDR3 region: CASSTSGSLMNEQFF. For the CDR3, the DNA is TGCGCCAGCAGTACTAGCGGGAGTCTGATGAATGAGCAGTTCTTC.